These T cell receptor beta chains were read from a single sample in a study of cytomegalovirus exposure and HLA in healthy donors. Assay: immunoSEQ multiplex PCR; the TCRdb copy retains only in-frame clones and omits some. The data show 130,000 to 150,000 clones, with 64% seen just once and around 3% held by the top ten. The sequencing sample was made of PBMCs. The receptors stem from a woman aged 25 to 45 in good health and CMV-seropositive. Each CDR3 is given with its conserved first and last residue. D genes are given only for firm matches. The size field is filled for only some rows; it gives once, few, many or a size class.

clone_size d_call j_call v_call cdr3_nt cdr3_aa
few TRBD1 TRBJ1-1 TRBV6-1 TGTGCCAGCAGTGAAGCAGGGGGCATGGACACTGAAGCTTTCTTT CASSEAGGMDTEAFF
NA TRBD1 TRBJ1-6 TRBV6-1 TGTGCCAGCAGTGAAGTCCGGGACAGGGTAAATTCACCCCTCCACTTT CASSEVRDRVNSPLHF
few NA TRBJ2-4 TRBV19 TGTGCCAGTAGTATTTTACAGGCTGAAAACATTCAGTACTTC CASSILQAENIQYF
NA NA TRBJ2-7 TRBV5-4 TGTGCCAGCAGACACCGGGACACATCCTACGAGCAGTACTTC CASRHRDTSYEQYF
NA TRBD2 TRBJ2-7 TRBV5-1 TGCGCCAGCAGCTTGATCCCACAGGGGCCGGGACTAGCGAACGAGCAGTACTTC CASSLIPQGPGLANEQYF
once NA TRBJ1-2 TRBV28 TGTGCCAGCAGGTCTCCGGGGGCTAACTATGGCTACACCTTC CASRSPGANYGYTF
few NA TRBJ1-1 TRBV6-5 TGTGCCAGCAGTTTTTTTACGGGGAACACTGAAGCTTTCTTT CASSFFTGNTEAFF
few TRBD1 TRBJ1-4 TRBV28 TGTGCCAGCAGTAGAACAGGGGCGTCCACTAATGAAAAACTGTTTTTT CASSRTGASTNEKLFF
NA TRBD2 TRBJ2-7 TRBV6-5 TGTGCCAGCAGTTACCTTAGCGGGAGCATCGCCTACGAGCAGTACTTC CASSYLSGSIAYEQYF
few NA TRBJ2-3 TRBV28 TGTGCCAGCAGTTTTACCCTAACTAGCACAGATACGCAGTATTTT CASSFTLTSTDTQYF
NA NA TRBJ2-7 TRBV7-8 TGTGCCAGCAGCTCACAGGTGTGGGCCCCCGAGCAGTACTTC CASSSQVWAPEQYF
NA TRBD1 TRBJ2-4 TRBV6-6 TGTGCCAGCAGTTACCACGATGGACAGGGAGGAGGTTGGTTC CASSYHDGQGGGWF
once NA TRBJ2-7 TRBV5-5 TGTGCCAGCAGCTTTGACATCTCCTACGAGCAGTACTTC CASSFDISYEQYF
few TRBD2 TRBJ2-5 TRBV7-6 TGTGCCAGCAGCTTCGGGGGGGTCGGGGGGCAAGAGACCCAGTACTTC CASSFGGVGGQETQYF
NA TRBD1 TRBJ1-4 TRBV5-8 TGTGCCAGCAGCTTGTATCAGGGGGATGCAACTAATGAAAAACTGTTTTTT CASSLYQGDATNEKLFF
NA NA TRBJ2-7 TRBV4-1 TGCGCCAGCAGCGCACAGGGAAAAACTTCCTACGAGCAGTACTTC CASSAQGKTSYEQYF
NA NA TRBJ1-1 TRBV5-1 TGCGCCAGCAGCTTGGTCCCAGGTTGGAACACTGAAGCTTTCTTT CASSLVPGWNTEAFF
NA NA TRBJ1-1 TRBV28 TGTGCCAGCATTTCTTACGGGTTTCGGACTGAAGCTTTCTTT CASISYGFRTEAFF
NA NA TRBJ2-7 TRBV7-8 TGTGCCAGCAGCTTAGAGGACATGTTCTACGAGCAGTACTTC CASSLEDMFYEQYF
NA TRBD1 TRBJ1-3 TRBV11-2 TGTGCCAGCAGCTCCTACAGGGGATCTGGAAACACCATATATTTT CASSSYRGSGNTIYF
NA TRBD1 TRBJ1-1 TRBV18 TGTGCCAGCTCAAGGGTTGGGGACAGTAACACTGAAGCTTTCTTT CASSRVGDSNTEAFF
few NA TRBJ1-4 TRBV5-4 TGTGCCAGCCAAAGCGGGAGGTGGGGGGATGAAAAACTGTTTTTT CASQSGRWGDEKLFF
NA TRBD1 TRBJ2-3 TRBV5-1 TGCGCCAGCAGCTATCAGGGGGCAGGGGATACGCAGTATTTT CASSYQGAGDTQYF
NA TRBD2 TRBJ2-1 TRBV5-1 TGCGCCAGCAGCCCTACTCGGGCGGGGGGTGAGCAGTTCTTC CASSPTRAGGEQFF
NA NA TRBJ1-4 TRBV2 TGTGCCAGCAGTGCACAGGGCGGTCTCCATGAAAAACTGTTTTTT CASSAQGGLHEKLFF
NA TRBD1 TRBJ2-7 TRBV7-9 TGTGCCAGCAGCTTAGCCGACAGGGGGAACCTCTTC CASSLADRGNLF
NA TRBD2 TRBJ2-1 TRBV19 TGTGCCAGTAGTTTAGCGGGAGGGGGCAATGAGCAGTTCTTC CASSLAGGGNEQFF
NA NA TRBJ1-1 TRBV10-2 TGCGCCAGCACCGAATTGGAGGGAAGAGCTTTCTTT CASTELEGRAFF
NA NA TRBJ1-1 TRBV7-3 TGTGCCAGCAGCTTAAGGCAGAACACTGAAGCTTTCTTT CASSLRQNTEAFF
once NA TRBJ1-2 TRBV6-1 TGTGCCAGCAGTGAAGGGGCACGCGGCTACACCTTC CASSEGARGYTF
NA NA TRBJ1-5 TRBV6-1 TGTGCCAGCAGTGCCTACCTGGGAGGCAATAATGGCAATCAGCCCCAGCATTTT CASSAYLGGNNGNQPQHF
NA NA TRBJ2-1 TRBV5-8 TGTGCCAGCAGCTTGAATTCAAATGAGCAGTTCTTC CASSLNSNEQFF
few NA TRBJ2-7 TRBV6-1 TGTGCCAGCAGTGACCTCTACGAGCAGTACTTC CASSDLYEQYF
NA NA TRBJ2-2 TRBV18 TGTGCCAGCTCACCTCAGGGGATTACCGGGGAGCTGTTTTTT CASSPQGITGELFF
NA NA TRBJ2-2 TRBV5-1 TGCGCCAGCAGGATGCAGGAGAACACCGGGGAGCTGTTTTTT CASRMQENTGELFF
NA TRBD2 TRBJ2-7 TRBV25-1 TGTGCCAGCAACCGCGGGGGCTCCTACGAGCAGTACTTC CASNRGGSYEQYF
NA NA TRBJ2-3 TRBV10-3 TGTGCCATCAGTGAGCACTCAGGGGCCGGGAATACGCAGTATTTT CAISEHSGAGNTQYF
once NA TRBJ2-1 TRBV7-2 TGTGCCAGCAGCTTAGCGGGGGGGCAAAGGTATGAGCAGTTCTTC CASSLAGGQRYEQFF
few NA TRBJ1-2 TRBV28 TGTGCCAGCGGAGCTAACTATGGCTACACCTTC CASGANYGYTF
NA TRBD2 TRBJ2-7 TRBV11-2 TGTGCCAGCAGCCCCCAAGCGGGGGCGTCCTACGAGCAGTACTTC CASSPQAGASYEQYF
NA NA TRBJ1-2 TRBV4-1 TGCGCCAGCAGCCCCTTTGTAGTGACTTATGGCTACACCTTC CASSPFVVTYGYTF
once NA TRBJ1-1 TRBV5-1 TGCGCCAGCAGGATGGGCCCTGAAGCTTTCTTT CASRMGPEAFF
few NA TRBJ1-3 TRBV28 TGTGCCAGCAGTTTCTACGGAAACACCATATATTTT CASSFYGNTIYF
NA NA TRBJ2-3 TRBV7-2 TGTGCCAGCAGCGTGGAGAACACAGATACGCAGTATTTT CASSVENTDTQYF
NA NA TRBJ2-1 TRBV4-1 TGCGCCAGCAGCCAAGGAGCAGGGGTGGGAAATGAGCAGTTCTTC CASSQGAGVGNEQFF
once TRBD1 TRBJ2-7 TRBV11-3 TGTGCCAGCAGCTTAAGGGACAGTTCCTACGAGCAGTACTTC CASSLRDSSYEQYF
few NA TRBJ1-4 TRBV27 TGTGCCAGCCGAAGGCGGGCTGAAAAACTGTTTTTT CASRRRAEKLFF
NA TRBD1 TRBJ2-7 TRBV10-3 TGTGCCATCAGTGAGCTCCCGGGACAGGCCTACGAGCAGTACTTC CAISELPGQAYEQYF
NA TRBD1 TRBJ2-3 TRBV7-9 TGTGCCAGCAGCCCTCACCGGGACAGCCCCACAGATACGCAGTATTTT CASSPHRDSPTDTQYF